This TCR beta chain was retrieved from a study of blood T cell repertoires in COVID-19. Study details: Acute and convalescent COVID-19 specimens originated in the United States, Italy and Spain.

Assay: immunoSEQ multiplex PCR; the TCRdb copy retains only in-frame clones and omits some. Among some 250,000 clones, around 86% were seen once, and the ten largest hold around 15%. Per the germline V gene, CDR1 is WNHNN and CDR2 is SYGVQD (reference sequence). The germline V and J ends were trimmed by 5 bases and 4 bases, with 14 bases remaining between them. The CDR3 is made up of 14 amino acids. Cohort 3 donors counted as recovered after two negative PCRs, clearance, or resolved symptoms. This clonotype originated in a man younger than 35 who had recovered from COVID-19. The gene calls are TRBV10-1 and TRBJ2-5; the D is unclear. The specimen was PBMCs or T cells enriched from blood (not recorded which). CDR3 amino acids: CASSQDWKSETQYF. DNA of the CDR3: TGCGCCAGCAGTCAAGACTGGAAATCAGAGACCCAGTACTTC.